This T cell receptor beta chain was profiled in a study of cytomegalovirus exposure and HLA in healthy donors. V lost 5 bases and J 7 bases, leaving 20 bases between the germline ends. CDR1 and CDR2 from the germline V gene are SGHTA and FQGNSA. CDR3 length: 15 residues. Study-level results: Confirmation in vitro established that three CMV-associated chains were specific for CMV antigens.

Worth noting for this clone: Its antigen is currently unknown.

PCR amplification relied on 60 Vbeta primers (plus 13 Jbeta primers). Profiled with immunoSEQ multiplex PCR; TCRdb holds only in-frame clones, not every one. The sample holds 120,000 or so clones, almost 85% seen once. The sample was PBMCs. This TCR derives from a woman younger than 30 in good health and CMV-seronegative. The V and J genes are TRBV7-2 and TRBJ1-2, with a tentative D call TRBD1 (5 bases). The CDR3 here is CASSDRTQGVGGYTF. The CDR3 nucleotides are TGTGCCAGCAGCGACCGTACGCAGGGTGTTGGTGGCTACACCTTC.